The clone carrying this T cell receptor (beta chain) occurred many times. This entry comes from a study of blood T cells in healthy people across ages. CDR3 length: 15 amino acids. Germline CDR1 reads SGHDT; CDR2 reads YYEEEE. V was pared by 2 bases and J by 1 base, with 10 bases between. Alongside a J-beta primer mix, a sample-barcoded 5' primer served in a second PCR lasting 7 to 11 cycles. A single record per CDR3 protein comes from TCRdb applying MiXCR to the 5' RACE reads. The profile shows around 870,000 distinct CDR3 sequences, roughly 26% of them singletons. The clonotype comes from a woman of 80 years or more in good health. This chain connects TRBV5-6 to TRBJ1-5, with D maybe TRBD1 (6 bases). Sequenced input: blood. The CDR3 region is CASSLGGLSNQPQHF. As DNA, the CDR3 is TGTGCCAGCAGCTTAGGGGGGCTGAGCAATCAGCCCCAGCATTTT.